These 6 T cell receptor beta chains share one sample of origin, sequenced in a study of cytotoxic CD8 clonotypes in ibrutinib-treated CLL. Clones were read by immunoSEQ multiplex PCR, and TCRdb kept only the in-frame ones, dropping some. The sample carries about 25,000 clones, more than 65% recorded once. The sample was PBMCs, taken after 12 months of ibrutinib treatment. These receptors all stem from a human donor with chronic lymphocytic leukemia.

As regards this clone: Distinct nucleotide sequences in the sample also encode this CDR3. The rearrangement uses TRBV6-5 and TRBJ1-2; 10 bases are shared with TRBD1. Germline V gives CDR1 MNHEY, CDR2 SVGAGI. The CDR3 length is 13 residues. Germline trimming cut 6 bases from V and 8 bases from J; bases unmatched to any gene: 6. The CDR3 protein is CASRPGQGYGYTF. CDR3 nucleotide sequence: TGTGCCAGCAGACCGGGACAGGGGTACGGCTACACCTTC.

This chain links TRBV4-1 with TRBJ2-3, with D perhaps TRBD2 (6 bases). V shed 4 bases and J shed 5 bases, with 19 bases lying between them. In germline, CDR1 is MGHRA, CDR2 YSYEKL. This CDR3 spans 16 amino acids. CDR3 in amino acids: CASSLEEGSVVDTQYF. CDR3 coding DNA: TGCGCCAGCAGCCTAGAGGAGGGATCCGTGGTAGATACGCAGTATTTT.

The rearrangement joins TRBV18 to TRBJ2-7, with TRBD2 matching 9 bases. This CDR3 has 15 residues. Germline CDR1 is KGHSH and CDR2 is LQKENI. J was trimmed by 1 base and V by 6 bases; bases with no gene match: 7. CDR3 coding DNA: TGTGCCAGCTCGCGAAGGACTAGCGAGTCCTACGAGCAGTACTTC. It specifies CASSRRTSESYEQYF.

This clone was seen a handful of times. The V and J genes are TRBV5-6 and TRBJ2-3; D is possibly TRBD1 or TRBD2 (5 bases each). The CDR3 is 15 amino acids. The V and J ends lost 1 base and 2 bases respectively, with 11 bases between them. Germline V CDR1 and CDR2: SGHDT, YYEEEE. The CDR3 here is CASSLLSGATDTQYF. The CDR3 nucleotides read TGTGCCAGCAGCTTGTTGTCCGGGGCCACAGATACGCAGTATTTT.

This chain joins TRBV6-1 and TRBJ2-2; 8 positions match TRBD1. The length of the CDR3 is 17 residues. V shed 4 bases and J 3 bases; nucleotides not matched to a gene: 10. CDR1 and CDR2 (germline): MNHNS, SASEGT. DNA for the CDR3: TGTGCCAGCAGTGGTGGCAGGGGGCGCTTCTACACCGGGGAGCTGTTTTTT. It encodes CASSGGRGRFYTGELFF.

This clone was seen only once. The chain combines TRBV28 with TRBJ2-7; weak D call: TRBD1 (5 bases). Trimming pared 5 bases from V and 2 bases from J, leaving 10 bases between. The CDR3 has 13 residues. CDR1 MDHEN and CDR2 SYDVKM come from the germline V gene. The CDR3 loop reads CASSISGPYEQYF. The CDR3 DNA sequence: TGTGCCAGCAGTATCTCAGGGCCCTACGAGCAGTACTTC.